Listed here is a single T cell receptor beta chain. The CDR3 length is 13 residues. Trimming took 6 bases from V and 5 from J, leaving 10 bases between them. The protocol was immunoSEQ multiplex PCR, while the TCRdb copy is restricted to in-frame clones and leaves out a portion. Of around 470,000 clones in the sample, about 90% are singletons; the top ten hold approximately 0.55%. These data are taken from a study of blood T cell repertoires in COVID-19. The chain employs TRBV12-3 or TRBV12-4 and TRBJ1-4; no clear D gene. Sequencing used PBMCs or T cells enriched from blood (not recorded which). The source of this sequence is a man aged 18 to 30 who had recovered from COVID-19. Written as DNA, the CDR3 is TGTGCCAGCAGCCACAGCCCGAATGAAAAACTGTTTTTT. Amino acid sequence: CASSHSPNEKLFF.